The 7 T cell receptor beta chains below all came from one sample that was sequenced in a study of T cell responses to AZD1222 COVID-19 vaccine. TCRdb's table, derived via immunoSEQ multiplex PCR, lists solely in-frame clones and lacks some. This sample has 110,000 or so clones, with about 93% found just once. Here the sequenced sample was peripheral blood, taken 28 days after the second dose of the MenACWY control vaccine. The receptors were gathered from an adult who received the MenACWY meningococcal vaccine as a control.

The V and J genes are TRBV3-1 (or the pseudogene TRBV3-2) and TRBJ1-3; 7 bases are a match to TRBD1. The V segment lost 3 bases and the J segment 0 bases; nucleotides outside the gene matches: 2. CDR3 length: 15 residues. Germline loops: CDR1 LGHDT, CDR2 YNNKEL (reference sequence). CDR3 region: CASSQGQSSGNTIYF. DNA for the CDR3: TGTGCCAGCAGCCAGGGACAGAGCTCTGGAAACACCATATATTTT.

The chain links TRBV5-6 to TRBJ1-5; unclear D gene. CDR3 length equals 13 residues. Germline V gene lookup returns CDR1 SGHDT and CDR2 YYEEEE. V was shortened by 2 bases and J by 1 base, with 4 bases between the two germline ends. CDR3 DNA: TGTGCCAGCAGCTTCGGGAGCAATCAGCCCCAGCATTTT. It yields the protein CASSFGSNQPQHF.

The chain couples TRBV12-3 or TRBV12-4 to TRBJ1-4, with D perhaps matching TRBD1 (5 bases). The CDR3 has 12 amino acids. The CDR3 sequence: CAPGPPNEKLFF. The CDR3 DNA reads TGTGCGCCGGGACCCCCTAATGAAAAACTGTTTTTT.

The chain recombines TRBV7-8 with TRBJ1-5; D is uncertain. The CDR3 contains 16 residues. V lost 5 bases and J lost 0, with 14 bases in between. Per the germline V gene, CDR1 is SGHVS and CDR2 is FQNEAQ. The CDR3 sequence is CASSLRRDFSNQPQHF. The CDR3 DNA follows: TGTGCCAGCAGCCTACGTCGGGATTTTAGCAATCAGCCCCAGCATTTT.

The rearrangement links TRBV19 to TRBJ2-5, with 8 bases lining up with TRBD1. Germline V CDR1 and CDR2: LNHDA, SQIVND (reference sequence). CDR3 length equals 15 residues. J was trimmed by 5 bases and V by 3 bases; bases with no gene match: 8. This CDR3 is CASSISGGREETQYF. CDR3 sequence (DNA): TGTGCCAGTAGTATTTCAGGGGGCCGCGAGGAGACCCAGTACTTC.

This clone was found a few times. The same CDR3 also results from other DNA sequences found in this sample. V and J are TRBV28 and TRBJ2-7; D unclear. Trimming removed 3 bases from V and 4 bases from J, with 7 bases in between. The CDR3 covers 12 residues. Germline V gene data show CDR1 as MDHEN and CDR2 as SYDVKM. The CDR3 is CASSLAGYEQYV. For the CDR3, the DNA is TGTGCCAGCAGTTTGGCTGGGTACGAGCAGTACGTC.

The V call is TRBV5-6, the J call TRBJ1-5; D ambiguous. V lost 1 base to trimming and J lost 5 bases, with 7 bases between them. The CDR3 spans 13 residues. CDR1 is SGHDT, CDR2 YYEEEE, per germline. CDR3: CASSLRSDQPQHF. CDR3 DNA sequence: TGTGCCAGCAGCTTGAGGTCCGATCAGCCCCAGCATTTT.